One and the same sample provided the 29 T cell receptor beta chains below, sequenced in a study of shared clonotypes between healthy human individuals. It was CD45RO-negative cells, positively selected for CCR7, that made up naive CD8 cells, with terminally differentiated effector memory CD45RA+ cells excluded. Sequenced by immunoSEQ multiplex PCR; TCRdb stores in-frame clones only, minus some. The table has roughly 1,800,000 clones, about 95% seen once. The sample was naive CD8+ T cells sorted from blood. The receptor source for this set is a man between 18 and 29 years old in good health.

The chain links TRBV2 to TRBJ2-1, with a tentative D call TRBD2 (6 bases). Between the trimmed V and J ends, which lost 8 bases and 4 bases, there was a span of 12 bases. Germline lookup yields CDR1 SNHLY and CDR2 FYNNEI. This CDR3 is 13 amino acids long. CDR3 sequence: CASGGTFYNEQFF. The DNA for the CDR3 is TGTGCCAGCGGGGGGACTTTTTACAATGAGCAGTTCTTC.

V is TRBV28 and J is TRBJ1-4, with D uncertain. Looked up from germline, CDR1 is MDHEN and CDR2 is SYDVKM. The CDR3 is 16 amino acids. The V end was cut by 1 base, the J end by 8 bases, with 17 bases between. The CDR3 nucleotides are TGTGCCAGCAGTTTATTCGGGGTAGCGGATGAGGAAAAACTGTTTTTT. It encodes CASSLFGVADEEKLFF.

V usage is TRBV4-1 and J usage is TRBJ2-7, with TRBD1 as a possible D gene (5 bases). Trimming removed 2 bases from V and 5 bases from J, with 10 bases in between. The germline V gene encodes CDR1 MGHRA and CDR2 YSYEKL. The CDR3 length is 13 residues. For the CDR3, the DNA is TGCGCCAGCAGCCAATCCCCCAGGGACGAGCAGTACTTC. Translation: CASSQSPRDEQYF.

The CDR3 is CASSFVGGSTDTQYF. CDR3 coding DNA: TGTGCCAGCAGCTTCGTTGGCGGGAGCACAGATACGCAGTATTTT. This sequence joins TRBV11-2 and TRBJ2-3, with D possibly matching TRBD2 (5 bases). V was clipped by 3 bases and J by 0 bases, with 10 bases between them. CDR1 is SGHAT, CDR2 FQNNGV, per germline. The length of the CDR3 is 15 residues.

The V gene is TRBV28, the J gene TRBJ1-5, with 8 bases that match TRBD1. The CDR3 spans 13 residues. The V and J ends lost 4 bases and 5 bases, in that order; junction bases with no gene match: 1. The V gene's germline CDR1 is MDHEN and CDR2 SYDVKM. CDR3 in DNA: TGTGCCAGCAGTTACAGGGGGGATCAGCCCCAGCATTTT. This codes for CASSYRGDQPQHF.

This rearrangement joins TRBV27 to TRBJ2-7; 11 bases align to TRBD2. CDR3 length: 16 residues. With 6 bases clipped from V and 3 bases from J, the junction kept 10 bases outside the gene matches. The germline CDR1 and CDR2 sequences are MNHEY and SMNVEV (reference sequence). CDR3 DNA sequence: TGTGCCAGCAGATCCAATAGCGGGGGGGCCCTCTACGAGCAGTACTTC. Translated: CASRSNSGGALYEQYF.

V and J are TRBV27 and TRBJ2-3, with a tentative D call TRBD2 (6 bases). The CDR3 spans 14 residues. The V end lost 4 bases, the J end lost 2 bases, and 10 bases lay between the germline ends. Germline V CDR1 and CDR2: MNHEY, SMNVEV (reference sequence). The DNA of the CDR3 is TGTGCCAGCAGTTGGGCGGGGCACACAGATACGCAGTATTTT. Its translation is CASSWAGHTDTQYF.

J is TRBJ2-7 and V is TRBV5-6, with 7 bases that match TRBD1. Unmatched junction bases numbered 5, after V lost 3 bases and J lost 2 bases. The CDR3 spans 14 residues. Germline-derived CDR1 and CDR2 are SGHDT and YYEEEE. The CDR3 loop reads CASSWGTEAYEQYF. CDR3 bases: TGTGCCAGCAGCTGGGGGACAGAAGCCTACGAGCAGTACTTC.

To note about this clone: Other DNA sequences in the same sample also yield this CDR3. The chain links TRBV2 to TRBJ2-7; 9 bases map to TRBD1. CDR3 length: 13 amino acids. The germline CDR1 and CDR2 sequences are SNHLY and FYNNEI. V was pared by 5 bases and J by 4 bases, with 3 bases of the junction left unmatched. The CDR3 region is CASSPGTGYEQYF. CDR3 in DNA: TGTGCCAGCAGTCCCGGGACAGGGTACGAGCAGTACTTC.

In regard to this clone: Different DNA sequences within this sample yield the same CDR3. The chain carries TRBV2 and TRBJ1-2; D gene unclear. Germline assignment: CDR1 SNHLY and CDR2 FYNNEI. V lost 8 bases, J lost 4 bases, and 5 bases lay in between. The CDR3 is 10 amino acids. CDR3 in DNA: TGTGCCAGCTCATCCTATGGCTACACCTTC. This sequence encodes CASSSYGYTF.

This clone appeared once. This rearrangement joins TRBV5-6 to TRBJ2-7; D call uncertain. The CDR3 is 14 residues long. Trimming took off 7 bases at V and 1 base at J, with 15 bases between the two ends. Germline loops: CDR1 SGHDT, CDR2 YYEEEE. The CDR3: CASRILGSSYEQYF. The CDR3 DNA is TGTGCCAGCCGAATCCTCGGATCTTCCTACGAGCAGTACTTC.

The chain combines TRBV6-1 with TRBJ2-1, with 8 bases lining up with TRBD1. V lost 3 bases and J lost 2; bases outside the gene matches: 3. The CDR3 has 15 amino acids. Germline V gene lookup returns CDR1 MNHNS and CDR2 SASEGT. CDR3 sequence (DNA): TGTGCCAGCAGTGATCCACAGGGGGCCTACAATGAGCAGTTCTTC. Translation: CASSDPQGAYNEQFF.

A few counts support this clone. The genes are TRBV6-5 and TRBJ1-6; D may be TRBD1 (5 bases). Looked up from germline, CDR1 is MNHEY and CDR2 is SVGAGI. The CDR3 contains 14 residues. V lost 7 bases and J lost 7, with 14 bases in between. CDR3 sequence reads: CASTSGTDNSPLHF. Written as DNA, the CDR3 is TGTGCCAGCACCTCCGGGACGGACAATTCACCCCTCCACTTT.

The chain links TRBV19 to TRBJ2-7; TRBD1 might be the D (6 bases). Germline assignment: CDR1 LNHDA and CDR2 SQIVND (reference sequence). V lost 1 base, J lost 0 bases, and 10 bases lay in between. There are 15 residues in the CDR3. CDR3 region: CASSIAPDSSYEQYF. For the CDR3, the DNA is TGTGCCAGTAGTATAGCCCCGGACAGCTCCTACGAGCAGTACTTC.

The CDR3 DNA reads as TGTGCCAGCAGGGCTAGCGGGAACGAGCAGTACTTC. As protein: CASRASGNEQYF. The rearrangement links TRBV6-1 to TRBJ2-7; 9 nucleotides match TRBD2. The germline V gene encodes CDR1 MNHNS and CDR2 SASEGT. The V and J ends lost 6 bases and 5 bases, in that order; junction bases with no gene match: 2. The CDR3 extends over 12 amino acids.

Details on this clone: The germline gene is not matched at one end of the junction; a read error may be the cause. The chain combines TRBV7-6 with TRBJ2-7; 7 nucleotides match TRBD2. Germline values: CDR1 SGHVS, CDR2 FNYEAQ. The CDR3 is 18 amino acids. In nucleotides, the CDR3 is TGTGCCAGCAGCCTCGGGGGAAACAGAGGGACTATCTCCAACGAGCAGTACTTC. Translation: CASSLGGNRGTISNEQYF.

The chain carries TRBV7-2 and TRBJ2-7, with D perhaps matching TRBD1 (5 bases). The CDR3 sequence is 15 residues long. The germline V gene encodes CDR1 SGHTA and CDR2 FQGNSA. V lost 1 base and J 3 bases, leaving 13 bases between the germline ends. This chain's CDR3 is CASSLEDTTNYEQYF. CDR3 bases: TGTGCCAGCAGCTTAGAGGACACTACTAACTACGAGCAGTACTTC.

The rearrangement links TRBV27 to TRBJ2-2; 9 bases align to TRBD1. Trimming removed 1 base from V and 4 bases from J; junction bases left unmatched: 4. The CDR3 extends over 16 amino acids. CDR1 and CDR2 (germline): MNHEY, SMNVEV (reference sequence). For the CDR3, the DNA is TGTGCCAGCAGTTTATGGACAGGGGTCGGCACCGGGGAGCTGTTTTTT. As protein: CASSLWTGVGTGELFF.

This chain connects TRBV11-2 to TRBJ1-2; D is possibly TRBD1 (5 bases). V lost 0 bases to trimming and J lost 5 bases, with 16 bases between them. This CDR3 spans 16 amino acids. Per the germline V gene, CDR1 is SGHAT and CDR2 is FQNNGV. CDR3 sequence: CASSLDGQGPFYGYTF. CDR3 bases: TGTGCCAGCAGCTTAGACGGGCAGGGACCCTTTTATGGCTACACCTTC. The variable domain in full, with the rest retrieved from reference TRBV11-2 and TRBJ1-2, is EAGVAQSPRYKIIEKRQSVAFWCNPISGHATLYWYQQILGQGPKLLIQFQNNGVVDDSQLPKDRFSAERLKGVDSTLKIQPAKLEDSAVYLCASSLDGQGPFYGYTFGSGTRLTVV.

V gene TRBV7-6 combines with J gene TRBJ1-4; D possibly corresponds to TRBD1 (5 bases). V lost 4 bases to trimming and J lost 1 base, with 7 bases between them. Germline CDR1 and CDR2: SGHVS and FNYEAQ. The CDR3 has 14 residues. In DNA form, the CDR3 reads TGTGCCAGCAGCTCGACAGTAACTAATGAAAAACTGTTTTTT. Protein sequence: CASSSTVTNEKLFF.

For this clone: The sample holds other DNA sequences that translate to the same CDR3. J is TRBJ1-3 and V is TRBV4-1, with D unresolved. V lost 1 base and J lost 0, with 7 bases in between. The CDR3 spans 15 residues. Germline loops: CDR1 MGHRA, CDR2 YSYEKL. The CDR3 nucleotides are TGCGCCAGCAGCCAAGCCCAATCCTCTGGAAACACCATATATTTT. It translates to CASSQAQSSGNTIYF.

The chain carries TRBV30 and TRBJ2-3, with 7 nucleotides matching TRBD2. Germline V gene lookup returns CDR1 GTSNPN and CDR2 SVGIG (reference sequence). The J segment lost 4 bases and the V segment lost 1 base, leaving 2 bases of the junction unmatched. The CDR3 consists of 13 residues. CDR3 in amino acids: CAWSAGGADTQYF. The CDR3 coding sequence is TGTGCCTGGAGTGCGGGAGGCGCAGATACGCAGTATTTT.

Of note for this clone: Other nucleotide sequences in the sample specify the same CDR3. The genes are TRBV19 and TRBJ2-1; TRBD2 agrees at 12 bases. CDR1 and CDR2 (germline): LNHDA, SQIVND (reference sequence). CDR3 size: 15 residues. V shed 5 bases and J 5 bases; nucleotides not matched to a gene: 4. CDR3 DNA sequence: TGTGCCAGTAGTTATCTAGCGGGAGGGAACAATGAGCAGTTCTTC. Encoded protein: CASSYLAGGNNEQFF.

This chain uses TRBV30 with TRBJ2-5; 11 bases match TRBD1. The DNA end is more similar to TRBJ2-7, so the J call may be wrong. CDR1 and CDR2 (germline): GTSNPN, SVGIG (reference sequence). The length of the CDR3 is 13 residues. The CDR3 DNA sequence: TGTGCCTGGGACGGGACAGGGGGCTACGAGCAGTACTTC. It translates to CAWDGTGGYEQYF.

This chain uses TRBV10-2 with TRBJ2-2, with D unclear. V lost 8 bases and J 3 bases, leaving 4 bases between the germline ends. Germline V gene lookup returns CDR1 WSHSY and CDR2 SAAADI. The CDR3 runs 11 residues. CDR3 sequence (DNA): TGCGCCAGCTGGCACACCGGGGAGCTGTTTTTT. Amino acids: CASWHTGELFF.

This rearrangement joins TRBV5-6 to TRBJ1-2; D gene ambiguous. CDR3 length equals 13 residues. The germline V and J ends were trimmed by 3 bases and 7 bases, with 13 bases remaining between them. CDR1 is SGHDT and CDR2 is YYEEEE in the germline V gene. The DNA of the CDR3 is TGTGCCAGCAGCTCGGTCGGGTGGTTTGGCTACACCTTC. It translates to CASSSVGWFGYTF. Supplemented by reference TRBV5-6 and TRBJ1-2, the full variable domain reads DAGVTQSPTHLIKTRGQQVTLRCSPKSGHDTVSWYQQALGQGPQFIFQYYEEEERQRGNFPDRFSGHQFPNYSSELNVNALLLGDSALYLCASSSVGWFGYTFGSGTRLTVV.

This clone was seen a single time. The chain joins TRBV5-1 to TRBJ2-1, with D possibly matching TRBD2 (6 bases). V shed 4 bases and J shed 2 bases, with 13 bases lying between them. CDR1 SGHRS and CDR2 YFSETQ come from the germline V gene. The CDR3 runs 15 residues. The CDR3 sequence is CASSRAEGTYNEQFF. Here the CDR3 DNA reads TGCGCCAGCAGCCGCGCGGAGGGGACCTACAATGAGCAGTTCTTC.

The rearrangement joins TRBV5-1 to TRBJ2-7; 9 bases align to TRBD2. The germline gives CDR1 SGHRS, CDR2 YFSETQ. This CDR3 has 12 residues. The CDR3 DNA reads TGCGCGTCGACTAGCGGCTCCTACGAGCAGTACTTC. It specifies CASTSGSYEQYF.

This sequence joins TRBV4-1 and TRBJ2-2; D unresolved. With 7 bases removed from V and 0 bases from J, the gap between germline ends came to 9 bases. The CDR3 loop spans 14 amino acids. The germline gives CDR1 MGHRA, CDR2 YSYEKL. CDR3 protein: CASMNSPNTGELFF. The DNA of the CDR3 is TGCGCCAGCATGAACTCCCCGAACACCGGGGAGCTGTTTTTT.